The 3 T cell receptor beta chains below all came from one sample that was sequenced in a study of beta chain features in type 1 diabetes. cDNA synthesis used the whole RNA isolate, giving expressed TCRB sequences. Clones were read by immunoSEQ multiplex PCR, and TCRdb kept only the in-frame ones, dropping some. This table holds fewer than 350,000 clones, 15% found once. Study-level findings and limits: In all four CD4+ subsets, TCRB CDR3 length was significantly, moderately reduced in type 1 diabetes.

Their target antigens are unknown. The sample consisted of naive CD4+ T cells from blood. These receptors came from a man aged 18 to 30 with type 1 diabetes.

CDR3 nucleotide sequence: TGTGCCAGCTCACCCGCGGGGGCCAACGTCCTGACTTTC. It encodes CASSPAGANVLTF. This sequence joins TRBV18 and TRBJ2-6; D is uncertain. CDR3 length equals 13 residues. The V end was cut by 3 bases, the J end by 4 bases, with 4 bases between. Germline V CDR1 and CDR2: KGHSH, LQKENI.

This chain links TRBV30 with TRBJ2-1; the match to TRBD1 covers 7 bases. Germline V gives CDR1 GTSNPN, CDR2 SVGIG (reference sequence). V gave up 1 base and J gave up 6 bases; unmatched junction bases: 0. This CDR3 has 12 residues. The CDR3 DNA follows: TGTGCCTGGAGTGACAGGGGCAATGAGCAGTTCTTC. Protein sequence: CAWSDRGNEQFF.

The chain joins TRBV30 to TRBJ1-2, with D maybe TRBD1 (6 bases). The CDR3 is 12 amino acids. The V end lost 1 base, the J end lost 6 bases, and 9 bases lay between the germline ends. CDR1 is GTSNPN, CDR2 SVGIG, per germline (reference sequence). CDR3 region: CAWSAGGHGYTF. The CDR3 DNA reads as TGTGCCTGGAGTGCGGGGGGGCATGGCTACACCTTC.